A single sample is the source of the 10 T cell receptor beta chains below, sequenced in a study of regulatory T cells in long-lasting Graves disease (dated by TCRdb to about 2021). Taken with the paper, the label for time point translates to: newly diagnosed GD, antithyroid drugs for less than 3 months. RNA was extracted from PBMCs in TRIzol for both TCR sequencing and RNA sequencing. The library was generated by multiplex PCR. This sample was sequenced with an Illumina HiSeq 4000. iRepertoire HTBI primers and Arm-PCR amplification of CDR3 regions were used to construct TCR beta libraries. In-frame beta chains were kept once TCRdb had trimmed the public reads at Q25 with fastp and called clones with MiXCR. Rows with a matching CDR3 protein are joined into one entry that keeps the most common DNA and genes. A total of hundreds of thousands of distinct CDR3 sequences appear in this sample, over 15% of them only once. The ten largest clones add up to roughly 29% of the sample.

This sample also belongs to another study, concerning T cells in Graves' hyperthyroidism and ophthalmopathy.

The input for sequencing was peripheral blood mononuclear cells (PBMCs), taken at new diagnosis, from a patient treated with antithyroid drugs. The receptors originated from a man aged 35 to 55 with Graves disease. Donor details come from another sample of the same person, matched by shared clones.

This chain uses TRBV12-3 or TRBV12-4 with TRBJ2-4; 9 positions agree with TRBD1. The CDR3 length is 17 residues. The V gene end was trimmed by 6 bases and the J gene end by 1 base; junction bases not matched to a gene: 10. The DNA for the CDR3 is TGTGCCAGCAGCCAAACAGGGGGCGCTTCGGCCAAAAACATTCAGTACTTC. Protein sequence: CASSQTGGASAKNIQYF.

Remarks on this clonotype: Germline is not matched at one junction end, which may reflect a read error. J is TRBJ1-2 and V is TRBV5-6; no clear D gene. Germline values: CDR1 SGHDT, CDR2 YYEEEE. CDR3 length: 13 residues. The CDR3 bases are TGTGCCAGCAGCTTAAGAAAGAGCTATGGCTGCACCTTC. Its translation: CASSLRKSYGCTF.

This clonotype was found many times. The rearrangement links TRBV6-1 to TRBJ1-6, with TRBD1 as a possible D gene (5 bases). V shed 0 bases and J shed 9 bases, with 12 bases lying between them. The CDR3 spans 15 residues. The germline CDR1 and CDR2 sequences are MNHNS and SASEGT. The CDR3 DNA reads as TGTGCCAGCAGTGAAGCGGCCACAGGTTCTTCACCCCTCCACTTT. Translating it yields CASSEAATGSSPLHF.

This chain links TRBV5-1 with TRBJ2-2; 7 nucleotides align to TRBD1. The CDR3 has 15 amino acids. Germline V lookup: CDR1 SGHRS, CDR2 YFSETQ. V lost 7 bases to trimming and J lost 2 bases; unmatched junction nucleotides: 8. CDR3 loop: CASGRDRANTGELFF. The CDR3 DNA reads TGCGCCAGCGGACGAGACAGGGCAAACACCGGGGAGCTGTTTTTT.

The gene calls are TRBV30 and TRBJ2-2, with D maybe TRBD2 (6 bases). Germline CDR1 reads GTSNPN; CDR2 reads SVGIG (reference sequence). The V end lost 3 bases, the J end lost 5 bases, and 16 bases lay between the germline ends. The CDR3 covers 15 residues. The CDR3 bases are TGTGCCTGGAGACCCCGACTAGTTGGGACCGGGGAGCTGTTTTTT. This gives the protein CAWRPRLVGTGELFF.

This clonotype was found many times. The CDR3 region has the DNA TGTGCCAGCAGCCTGGGACATTTCAGGAATCAGCCCCAGCATTTT. It encodes CASSLGHFRNQPQHF. The J gene is TRBJ1-5, the V gene TRBV5-6; possibly TRBD1 for D (6 bases). The CDR3 length is 15 residues. Germline V CDR1 and CDR2: SGHDT, YYEEEE. Trimming took off 4 bases at V and 4 bases at J, with 15 bases between the two ends.

V usage is TRBV4-2 and J usage is TRBJ2-1, with 9 bases lining up with TRBD2. This CDR3 is 15 amino acids long. V dropped 7 bases and J dropped 5; count of bases not matched to a gene: 9. The germline gives CDR1 LGHNA, CDR2 YNFKEQ. Written as DNA, the CDR3 is TGTGCCAGCAACCCGAGGACTAGCGCCAACAATGAGCAGTTCTTC. Encoded protein: CASNPRTSANNEQFF.

This clonotype was detected many times. The chain couples TRBV20-1 to TRBJ2-3, with unresolved D. The CDR3 contains 12 residues. The germline CDR1 and CDR2 sequences are DFQATT and SNEGSKA (reference sequence). Trimming left V 5 bases short and J 3 bases short, with 9 bases between. Written as DNA, the CDR3 is TGCAGTGCTCCTAAATTAACAGATACGCAGTATTTT. It codes for CSAPKLTDTQYF.

The chain combines TRBV4-1 with TRBJ2-2, with 11 bases that match TRBD1. V shed 1 base, J shed 4 bases, and the junction held 5 bases outside the gene matches. This CDR3 has 17 amino acids. CDR1 and CDR2 from the germline V gene are MGHRA and YSYEKL. CDR3 nucleotide sequence: TGCGCCAGCAGCCAAGGGGGGACAGGGGGGATCACCGGGGAGCTGTTTTTT. Its translation: CASSQGGTGGITGELFF.

This clonotype was detected many times. The chain has TRBV28 and TRBJ2-7; 7 nucleotides align to TRBD1. This CDR3 has 14 amino acids. The V and J ends lost 5 bases and 0 bases, in that order; junction bases with no gene match: 4. Germline V CDR1 and CDR2: MDHEN, SYDVKM. The CDR3 sequence is CASSAGGTSYEQYF. The CDR3 DNA reads TGTGCCAGCAGTGCAGGGGGAACCTCCTACGAGCAGTACTTC.